Included here is one T cell receptor (beta chain) sequence, with context. The data belong to a study of technical replicates of blood from a few donors. The CDR3 covers 18 residues. The germline CDR1 and CDR2 sequences are SGHAT and FQNNGV. V gave up 3 bases and J gave up 4 bases; unmatched junction bases: 17. Measured with immunoSEQ multiplex PCR; TCRdb has only the in-frame clones, and not every one. The sample has about 89,000 clones; about 94% are singletons. The receptor's source is a human donor in good health. The sequenced sample consisted of T cells isolated from PBMCs. The chain combines TRBV11-2 with TRBJ2-7, with 8 bases matching TRBD2. CDR3: CASSFALAGTYALYEQYF. For the CDR3, the DNA is TGTGCCAGCAGCTTTGCCCTAGCGGGTACGTATGCTCTGTACGAGCAGTACTTC.